The TCR beta chain described here comes from a study of blood T cells in healthy people across ages. Background on the study: Roughly one uniquely barcoded beta molecule per two T cells was captured. The study, taken as a whole, reports: In these data, TCR beta diversity tracked strongly with naive T cell percentage. Diversity was higher, and naive CD4+ cells more numerous, in long-lived donors than in aged donors.

CDR1 and CDR2 from the germline V gene are LNHNV and YYDKDF (reference sequence). V shed 0 bases and J shed 2 bases, with 14 bases lying between them. This CDR3 is 17 amino acids long. This clonotype was counted many times. The antigen remains unidentified. A sample-barcoded 5' primer and a J-beta primer mix were used in a second PCR of roughly 7 to 11 cycles. TCRdb analysed the 5' RACE reads with MiXCR anew, one entry per CDR3 protein. This sample has roughly 900,000 distinct CDR3 sequences, with 40% to 60% found just once. The gene calls are TRBV15 and TRBJ2-1, with TRBD1 as a possible D gene (6 bases). Material for sequencing was blood. The receptor's source is a man in his thirties or forties in good health. CDR3 in amino acids: CATSREGQGTPYNEQFF. In DNA, the CDR3 is TGTGCCACCAGCAGAGAAGGGCAGGGGACGCCCTACAATGAGCAGTTCTTC.